What follows are 31 T cell receptor beta chains derived from one specimen sequenced in a study of blood T cell repertoires in COVID-19. The repertoire was sequenced with immunoSEQ multiplex PCR; TCRdb's copy has only in-frame clones and lacks some. This table has some 42,000 clones, around nine tenths appearing once. The sequencing input was peripheral blood. Source of these receptors: a human donor in a cohort sampled during active COVID-19.

The CDR3 sequence is CASSLIPWGWGLTDTQYF. CDR3 in DNA: TGTGCCAGCAGCTTGATTCCGTGGGGTTGGGGACTCACAGATACGCAGTATTTT. The chain recombines TRBV5-8 with TRBJ2-3, with D maybe TRBD2 (6 bases). Germline V gene sequence: CDR1 SGHTS, CDR2 YDEGEE. The CDR3 contains 18 residues. Trimming took 1 base from V and 2 from J, leaving 20 bases between them.

This clone appeared once. V is TRBV19 and J is TRBJ1-1, with unresolved D. In germline, CDR1 is LNHDA, CDR2 SQIVND (reference sequence). The CDR3 totals 13 residues. Trimming pared 8 bases from V and 0 bases from J, leaving 10 bases between. In nucleotides, the CDR3 is TGTGCCAGTTCCAGTAGCCTGAACACTGAAGCTTTCTTT. Residues: CASSSSLNTEAFF.

V usage is TRBV7-2 and J usage is TRBJ2-2, with TRBD2 identical over 7 bases. CDR1 is SGHTA and CDR2 is FQGNSA in the germline V gene. The J segment lost 3 bases and the V segment lost 5 bases, leaving 12 bases of the junction unmatched. The CDR3 has 17 residues. The DNA of the CDR3 is TGTGCCAGCAGCCCACCCTTTGCGGGGGTCGACACCGGGGAGCTGTTTTTT. Protein sequence: CASSPPFAGVDTGELFF.

This chain links TRBV19 with TRBJ1-1, with D uncertain. V lost 6 bases, J lost 0 bases, and 8 bases lay in between. Germline CDR1 and CDR2: LNHDA and SQIVND (reference sequence). This CDR3 comprises 13 residues. The DNA for the CDR3 is TGTGCCAGTAGAGATACAGTGAACACTGAAGCTTTCTTT. Translated: CASRDTVNTEAFF.

This clone was seen a few times. The chain joins TRBV7-6 to TRBJ2-7; weak D call: TRBD1 (5 bases). The ends were cut back, 6 bases at V and 2 bases at J, with 11 bases in the middle. The germline gives CDR1 SGHVS, CDR2 FNYEAQ. The CDR3 is 13 amino acids. The CDR3 is CASSLTGTYEQYF. CDR3 DNA: TGTGCCAGCAGTTTAACAGGTACCTACGAGCAGTACTTC.

V gene TRBV4-3 combines with J gene TRBJ1-2; D is uncertain. The germline V gene has CDR1 LGHNA and CDR2 YSLEER. V lost 1 base and J 4 bases, leaving 13 bases between the germline ends. The CDR3 covers 15 residues. The CDR3 here is CASSQGPGSGYGYTF. The CDR3, as DNA: TGCGCCAGCAGCCAAGGGCCCGGATCGGGCTATGGCTACACCTTC.

The chain carries TRBV18 and TRBJ1-2; a weak D match, TRBD1 (5 bases). Looked up from germline, CDR1 is KGHSH and CDR2 is LQKENI. V was pared by 0 bases and J by 3 bases, with 11 bases between. This CDR3 region has 15 residues. CDR3 bases: TGTGCCAGCTCACCACCGTGGGGGGAGGACTATGGCTACACCTTC. Residues: CASSPPWGEDYGYTF.

The chain couples TRBV2 to TRBJ1-5, with D unclear. The germline V gene encodes CDR1 SNHLY and CDR2 FYNNEI. The V and J ends lost 8 bases and 0 bases respectively, with 14 bases between them. This CDR3 contains 15 residues. The CDR3: CASGSSANSNQPQHF. The CDR3 DNA is TGTGCCAGCGGGTCCAGCGCAAATAGCAATCAGCCCCAGCATTTT.

V and J are TRBV13 and TRBJ1-2; D call uncertain. Trimming took 6 bases from V and 4 from J, leaving 21 bases between them. CDR1 and CDR2 from the germline V gene are PRHDT and FYEKMQ (reference sequence). The CDR3 contains 16 residues. The CDR3 DNA follows: TGTGCCAGCAGTTTCTCTCCAGGTCCAGGAACCTATGGCTACACCTTC. Translation gives CASSFSPGPGTYGYTF.

The V and J genes are TRBV25-1 and TRBJ1-1; no reliable D call. Trimming stripped 2 bases from V and 3 bases from J, with 4 bases between. This CDR3 region has 12 residues. CDR1 and CDR2 from the germline V gene are MGHDK and SYGVNS. CDR3 bases: TGTGCCAGCAGTGAAGGGCACACTGAAGCTTTCTTT. This encodes CASSEGHTEAFF.

This rearrangement joins TRBV10-2 to TRBJ2-7, with TRBD1 identical over 11 bases. The trim removed 5 bases at V and 5 bases at J, leaving 5 bases unmatched. Germline V gene lookup returns CDR1 WSHSY and CDR2 SAAADI. This CDR3 has 14 amino acids. The DNA of the CDR3 is TGCGCCAGCAGTCTACGGACAGGGGGCGACGAGCAGTACTTC. This translates into CASSLRTGGDEQYF.

This clone was detected once. The genes are TRBV19 and TRBJ2-7; a weak D match, TRBD2 (5 bases). Germline CDR1 is LNHDA and CDR2 is SQIVND (reference sequence). There are 14 residues in the CDR3. Trimming cost V 6 bases and J 0 bases, with 12 bases left between them. Written as DNA, the CDR3 is TGTGCCAGTAGCCTGACGGGGAGCTCCTACGAGCAGTACTTC. Translated: CASSLTGSSYEQYF.

This clone was observed once. This specimen includes other DNA sequences encoding the same CDR3. The chain has TRBV4-1 and TRBJ1-1, with D unclear. CDR3 length: 13 residues. The germline V and J ends were trimmed by 2 bases and 0 bases, with 4 bases remaining between them. Germline V lookup: CDR1 MGHRA, CDR2 YSYEKL. The CDR3 sequence: CASSQYLNTEAFF. In nucleotides, the CDR3 is TGCGCCAGCAGCCAATATCTGAACACTGAAGCTTTCTTT.

This clone was observed a single time. The CDR3 DNA sequence: TGTGCCAGCAGAATACAACAGGGGAACACTGAAGCTTTCTTT. It translates to CASRIQQGNTEAFF. This chain joins TRBV27 and TRBJ1-1; weak D call: TRBD1 (6 bases). CDR3 length equals 14 residues. Deletions cut 6 bases from V and 1 base from J, with 12 bases between. Germline CDR1 MNHEY, CDR2 SMNVEV (reference sequence).

The J gene is TRBJ1-3, the V gene TRBV4-3, with 11 positions matching TRBD1. Germline assignment: CDR1 LGHNA and CDR2 YSLEER. This CDR3 spans 15 amino acids. The V segment lost 3 bases and the J segment 2 bases; nucleotides outside the gene matches: 0. CDR3 loop: CASSQDRGPGNTIYF. Written as DNA, the CDR3 is TGCGCCAGCAGCCAGGACAGGGGGCCTGGAAACACCATATATTTT.

CDR3 coding DNA: TGTGCCACCCAGGGGAGGGAAGAGCAGTACTTC. It is translated as CATQGREEQYF. The rearrangement links TRBV10-3 to TRBJ2-7; D may be TRBD2 (7 bases). The germline V and J ends were trimmed by 10 bases and 7 bases, with 14 bases remaining between them. Germline V gene lookup returns CDR1 ENHRY and CDR2 SYGVKD. The CDR3 consists of 11 residues.

The chain recombines TRBV6-2 or TRBV6-3 with TRBJ1-1; 7 bases map to TRBD1. This CDR3 contains 14 residues. From germline, CDR1 is MNHEY and CDR2 SVGEGT. After removal of 3 bases from V and 7 bases from J, the junction contained 8 bases not matched to a gene. The CDR3 DNA follows: TGTGCCAGCAGTTATAGGAACAGGGGCGATGAAGCTTTCTTT. Amino acids: CASSYRNRGDEAFF.

The gene calls are TRBV7-8 and TRBJ2-1; D is undetermined. V was cut by 3 bases and J by 0 bases, with 9 bases left in between. Germline CDR1 SGHVS, CDR2 FQNEAQ. The CDR3 totals 15 residues. The CDR3 sequence is CASSFDLSSYNEQFF. Here the CDR3 DNA reads TGTGCCAGCAGCTTCGATCTTAGCTCCTACAATGAGCAGTTCTTC. Together with reference TRBV7-8 and TRBJ2-1, the CDR3 gives the full variable domain: GAGVSQSPRYKVAKRGQDVALRCDPISGHVSLFWYQQALGQGPEFLTYFQNEAQLDKSGLPSDRFFAERPEGSVSTLKIQRTQQEDSAVYLCASSFDLSSYNEQFFGPGTRLTVL.

The chain recombines TRBV25-1 with TRBJ2-7; D is unresolved. This CDR3 is built from 14 residues. V lost 4 bases, J lost 2 bases, and 12 bases lay in between. Germline assignment: CDR1 MGHDK and CDR2 SYGVNS. CDR3 sequence: CASSGKTPTYEQYF. Here the CDR3 DNA reads TGTGCCAGCAGTGGAAAGACACCGACCTACGAGCAGTACTTC.

Concerning this clone: An end of the junction does not agree with germline; a read error may underlie this. Different DNA sequences within this sample yield the same CDR3. This chain joins TRBV4-3 and TRBJ1-5; the D gene is possibly TRBD1 (6 bases). From germline, CDR1 is LGHNA and CDR2 YSLEER. CDR3 length equals 16 residues. The CDR3 protein is CASSQEMGQTNQPQHF. For the CDR3, the DNA is TGCGCCAGCAGCCAAGAAATGGGACAAACAAATCAGCCTCAGCATTTT.

This clone was seen a handful of times. V usage is TRBV2 and J usage is TRBJ1-5; D not resolved. V gave up 4 bases and J gave up 4 bases, with 5 bases separating them. Germline values: CDR1 SNHLY, CDR2 FYNNEI. The CDR3 covers 12 residues. The CDR3 is CASSGQNQPQHF. The DNA of the CDR3 is TGTGCCAGCAGTGGGCAGAATCAGCCCCAGCATTTT. Full variable domain (outside the CDR3, taken from reference TRBV2 and TRBJ1-5): EPEVTQTPSHQVTQMGQEVILRCVPISNHLYFYWYRQILGQKVEFLVSFYNNEISEKSEIFDDQFSVERPDGSNFTLKIRSTKLEDSAMYFCASSGQNQPQHFGDGTRLSIL.

V and J are TRBV19 and TRBJ1-4; TRBD1 agrees at 7 bases. Unmatched junction bases numbered 6, after V lost 3 bases and J lost 8 bases. Looked up from germline, CDR1 is LNHDA and CDR2 is SQIVND (reference sequence). The CDR3 spans 14 residues. The CDR3 region is CASSITGVNEKLFF. The CDR3 nucleotides read TGTGCCAGTAGTATTACAGGGGTAAACGAAAAACTGTTTTTT.

V and J are TRBV18 and TRBJ1-1, with D unclear. The CDR3 contains 12 residues. V lost 4 bases to trimming and J lost 7 bases, with 10 bases between them. Per the germline V gene, CDR1 is KGHSH and CDR2 is LQKENI. CDR3 loop: CASSLEEGEAFF. The CDR3 nucleotides are TGTGCCAGCTCACTAGAGGAGGGTGAAGCTTTCTTT.

The chain is built from TRBV5-5 and TRBJ1-1; 9 bases are shared with TRBD1. CDR3 size: 16 residues. Trimming removed 3 bases from V and 1 base from J; junction bases left unmatched: 7. Germline lookup yields CDR1 SGHKS and CDR2 YYEKEE (reference sequence). The CDR3 region is CASSSRWDRANTEAFF. CDR3 bases: TGTGCCAGCAGCTCTCGATGGGACAGGGCGAACACTGAAGCTTTCTTT.

V gene TRBV6-6 combines with J gene TRBJ1-5; D is undetermined. Germline V gives CDR1 MNHNY, CDR2 SVGAGI (reference sequence). The ends were cut back, 2 bases at V and 6 bases at J, with 11 bases in the middle. The CDR3 runs 14 residues. This CDR3 is CASSYSLNSQPQHF. The CDR3 bases are TGTGCCAGCAGTTACAGTCTCAACAGTCAGCCCCAGCATTTT.

The V gene is TRBV9, the J gene TRBJ2-2, with 13 bases matching TRBD2. Trimming took 4 bases from V and 5 from J; bases not matched to a gene: 8. The CDR3 has 17 amino acids. CDR1 SGDLS and CDR2 YYNGEE come from the germline V gene. DNA for the CDR3: TGTGCCAGCAGCCCCACCCTGGGACTAGCGGGGACCGGGGAGCTGTTTTTT. Translating gives CASSPTLGLAGTGELFF. Based on the CDR3 plus reference TRBV9 and TRBJ2-2, the full variable domain is DSGVTQTPKHLITATGQRVTLRCSPRSGDLSVYWYQQSLDQGLQFLIQYYNGEERAKGNILERFSAQQFPDLHSELNLSSLELGDSALYFCASSPTLGLAGTGELFFGEGSRLTVL.

The genes are TRBV5-8 and TRBJ2-1, with D possibly being TRBD2 (6 bases). The germline CDR1 and CDR2 sequences are SGHTS and YDEGEE. CDR3 size: 13 residues. V was pared by 7 bases and J by 6 bases, with 14 bases between. The CDR3 protein is CASLMLATNEQFF. CDR3 bases: TGTGCCAGCTTGATGCTAGCGACCAATGAGCAGTTCTTC.

The chain joins TRBV4-3 to TRBJ2-7; D might be TRBD1 (6 bases). Germline CDR1 LGHNA, CDR2 YSLEER. The length of the CDR3 is 15 residues. V was clipped by 2 bases and J by 0 bases, with 11 bases between them. The CDR3 reads CASSQLQGNSYEQYF. The CDR3 DNA is TGCGCCAGCAGCCAACTACAGGGTAACTCCTACGAGCAGTACTTC.

The chain couples TRBV5-8 to TRBJ1-1; a weak D match, TRBD1 (5 bases). V lost 4 bases, J lost 12 bases, and 28 bases lay in between. The V gene's germline CDR1 is SGHTS and CDR2 YDEGEE. This CDR3 is built from 16 residues. CDR3 amino acids: CASSPPWSRGSWETFF. The CDR3 DNA follows: TGTGCCAGCAGCCCTCCGTGGTCCCGGGGGTCCTGGGAAACTTTCTTT.

The table lists this clone with a count of one. The chain couples TRBV18 to TRBJ1-2, with D possibly matching TRBD1 (5 bases). CDR1 is KGHSH, CDR2 LQKENI, per germline. Trimming took 6 bases from V and 2 from J, leaving 19 bases between them. The CDR3 has 16 amino acids. The CDR3 nucleotides are TGTGCCAGCTCTCCCGGGCGGGGGAGTGAGAACTATGGCTACACCTTC. Amino acid sequence: CASSPGRGSENYGYTF.

The V gene is TRBV4-3, the J gene TRBJ2-7, with TRBD1 matching over 7 bases. The trim removed 5 bases at V and 3 bases at J, leaving 7 bases unmatched. CDR1 LGHNA and CDR2 YSLEER come from the germline V gene. This CDR3 has 14 residues. The CDR3 coding sequence is TGCGCCAGCAGCTCCACGACAGGGAACTACGAGCAGTACTTC. It encodes CASSSTTGNYEQYF.